Presented here are 16 T cell receptor beta chains from one specimen sequenced in a study of follicular helper T cells after annual influenza vaccination. Clones were read by immunoSEQ multiplex PCR, and TCRdb kept only the in-frame ones, dropping some. The sample carries about 880 clones, 70% to 85% recorded once. The time point is: 2015-2016 season, 7 days after influenza vaccination. Source: CXCR5+ CD38+ circulating T follicular helper cells from blood, taken 7 days after influenza vaccination. The subset is: circulating Tfh, non-naive CD4+CXCR5+PD-1+ (ICOS+CD38+ or ICOS-CD38-). All receptors derive from an adult who received the influenza vaccine.

The chain couples TRBV6-1 to TRBJ1-2, with a possible D match to TRBD1 (6 bases). The germline gives CDR1 MNHNS, CDR2 SASEGT. This CDR3 region has 14 residues. Deletions cut 1 base from V and 7 bases from J, with 13 bases between. The CDR3 protein is CASSEVPGDSGYTF. Written as DNA, the CDR3 is TGTGCCAGCAGTGAAGTTCCAGGGGATAGTGGCTACACCTTC.

This chain links TRBV6-1 with TRBJ2-2, with TRBD2 as a possible D gene (5 bases). In germline, CDR1 is MNHNS, CDR2 SASEGT. V lost 2 bases to trimming and J lost 4 bases, with 17 bases between them. The CDR3 spans 17 residues. Here the CDR3 DNA reads TGTGCCAGCAGTGAATATCGGGCCCCAGGAGGCACCGGGGAGCTGTTTTTT. Protein: CASSEYRAPGGTGELFF.

The J gene is TRBJ1-1, the V gene TRBV7-3; D is unresolved. Trimming removed 5 bases from V and 4 bases from J, with 11 bases in between. The CDR3 is made up of 13 amino acids. CDR1 is SGHTA and CDR2 is FQGTGA in the germline V gene. In nucleotides, the CDR3 is TGTGCCAGCAGCACCGGGTGGGGCACTGAAGCTTTCTTT. The encoded protein is CASSTGWGTEAFF.

V and J are TRBV18 and TRBJ1-6; 9 nucleotides line up with TRBD1. CDR1 KGHSH and CDR2 LQKENI come from the germline V gene. The CDR3 length is 16 residues. The V gene end was trimmed by 0 bases and the J gene end by 7 bases; junction bases not matched to a gene: 4. For the CDR3, the DNA is TGTGCCAGCTCACCACCTGGACAGGGGCCCAATTCACCCCTCCACTTT. Translating it yields CASSPPGQGPNSPLHF.

The V gene is TRBV19, the J gene TRBJ1-3; D is ambiguous. The CDR3 is 15 amino acids. V was cut by 7 bases and J by 4 bases, with 17 bases left in between. Germline CDR1 is LNHDA and CDR2 is SQIVND (reference sequence). CDR3 coding DNA: TGTGCCAGTACAAGGAAGGACCGACCGGGAAACACCATATATTTT. Protein: CASTRKDRPGNTIYF. The full variable domain, completed using reference TRBV19 and TRBJ1-3, is DGGITQSPKYLFRKEGQNVTLSCEQNLNHDAMYWYRQDPGQGLRLIYYSQIVNDFQKGDIAEGYSVSREKKESFPLTVTSAQKNPTAFYLCASTRKDRPGNTIYFGEGSWLTVV.

The V and J genes are TRBV29-1 and TRBJ2-7; D might be TRBD2 (5 bases). V shed 7 bases and J shed 4 bases, with 14 bases lying between them. Germline V gene sequence: CDR1 SQVTM, CDR2 ANQGSEA. The CDR3 is made up of 12 amino acids. The CDR3 protein is CSAEVEGYEQYF. The CDR3 nucleotides read TGCAGCGCGGAGGTCGAAGGGTACGAGCAGTACTTC.

V is TRBV18 and J is TRBJ1-1; 9 bases fit TRBD1. The length of the CDR3 is 13 residues. V trimming: 4 bases; J trimming: 7 bases; junction bases outside the gene matches: 4. The germline gives CDR1 KGHSH, CDR2 LQKENI. CDR3 sequence reads: CASSRDREGEAFF. CDR3 nucleotides: TGTGCCAGCTCACGGGACAGGGAGGGTGAAGCTTTCTTT.

This clone was detected a few times. The chain carries TRBV7-2 and TRBJ1-3; D unclear. V lost 5 bases, J lost 4 bases, and 15 bases lay in between. Germline lookup yields CDR1 SGHTA and CDR2 FQGNSA. The CDR3 extends over 15 amino acids. CDR3 DNA sequence: TGTGCCAGCAGCGCCAAAGGCCGCATGGGAAACACCATATATTTT. It specifies CASSAKGRMGNTIYF.

This clone was counted a few times. The genes are TRBV9 and TRBJ2-7; perhaps D is TRBD1 or TRBD2 (6 bases each). V was pared by 0 bases and J by 3 bases, with 13 bases between. Germline-derived CDR1 and CDR2 are SGDLS and YYNGEE. The CDR3 length is 15 residues. The CDR3 reads CASSVGLGGDYEQYF. CDR3 sequence (DNA): TGTGCCAGCAGCGTAGGACTAGGGGGTGACTACGAGCAGTACTTC.

The CDR3 DNA reads TGCAGCGTTGGGAGATCGGGAGGGGAAAAACTGTTTTTT. It yields the protein CSVGRSGGEKLFF. The rearrangement uses TRBV29-1 and TRBJ1-4; D is unresolved. Germline V CDR1 and CDR2: SQVTM, ANQGSEA. The CDR3 runs to 13 residues. Trimming removed 4 bases at V and 8 bases at J, with 14 bases between.

The V gene is TRBV29-1, the J gene TRBJ1-2, with D perhaps TRBD1 (5 bases). This CDR3 contains 13 residues. Germline CDR1 SQVTM, CDR2 ANQGSEA. V dropped 2 bases and J dropped 4 bases, with 11 bases sitting between them. The CDR3 sequence is CSVETDTVYGYTF. The DNA for the CDR3 is TGCAGCGTTGAAACGGACACCGTCTATGGCTACACCTTC.

CDR3 sequence (DNA): TGTGCCAGCAGCCACCGACCAGCTACCGGGGAGCTGTTTTTT. This encodes CASSHRPATGELFF. The rearrangement uses TRBV7-8 and TRBJ2-2; D not certain. Germline CDR1 is SGHVS and CDR2 is FQNEAQ. The CDR3 is 14 residues long. Trimming removed 5 bases at V and 5 bases at J, with 12 bases between.

The rearrangement uses TRBV6-1 and TRBJ2-3; D not resolved. The V end was cut by 1 base, the J end by 9 bases, with 14 bases between. The CDR3 spans 14 residues. CDR1 is MNHNS, CDR2 SASEGT, per germline. Here the CDR3 reads CASSEVASGGTQYF. Written as DNA, the CDR3 is TGTGCCAGCAGTGAAGTCGCCTCGGGTGGCACGCAGTATTTT.

V and J are TRBV18 and TRBJ2-5; D remains unclear. Germline CDR1 reads KGHSH; CDR2 reads LQKENI. The CDR3 loop spans 13 amino acids. Trimming pared 5 bases from V and 5 bases from J, leaving 12 bases between. The CDR3 DNA reads TGTGCCAGCTCATCCTCCTCAGCCGAGACCCAGTACTTC. It is translated as CASSSSSAETQYF.

This CDR3 reads CASAQGWATEAFF. The CDR3 nucleotides are TGTGCCAGCGCCCAGGGTTGGGCCACTGAAGCTTTCTTT. The rearrangement joins TRBV7-3 to TRBJ1-1; possible D gene TRBD1, 5 bases. This CDR3 is built from 13 residues. From germline, CDR1 is SGHTA and CDR2 FQGTGA. Deletions cut 8 bases from V and 4 bases from J, with 14 bases between.

This chain joins TRBV7-2 and TRBJ1-6; 9 nucleotides line up with TRBD1. J was trimmed by 4 bases and V by 0 bases; bases with no gene match: 1. Per the germline V gene, CDR1 is SGHTA and CDR2 is FQGNSA. The CDR3 runs to 16 residues. This CDR3 is CASSLAGQGYNSPLHF. The DNA of the CDR3 is TGTGCCAGCAGCTTAGCTGGACAGGGGTATAATTCACCCCTCCACTTT.